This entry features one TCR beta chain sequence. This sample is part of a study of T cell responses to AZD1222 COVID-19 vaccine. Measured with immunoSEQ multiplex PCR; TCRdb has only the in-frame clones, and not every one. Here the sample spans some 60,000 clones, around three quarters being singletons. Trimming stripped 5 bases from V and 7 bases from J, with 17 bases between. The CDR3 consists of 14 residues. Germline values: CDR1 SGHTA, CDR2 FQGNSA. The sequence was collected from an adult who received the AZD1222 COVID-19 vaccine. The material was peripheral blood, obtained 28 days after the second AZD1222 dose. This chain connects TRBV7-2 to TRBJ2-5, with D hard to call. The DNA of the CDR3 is TGTGCCAGCAGCAGATCGGACGTTGGTGGGACCCAGTACTTC. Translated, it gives CASSRSDVGGTQYF.